The entry below gives a single T cell receptor (beta chain) sequence along with its context. V shed 5 bases and J shed 6 bases, with 15 bases lying between them. Germline lookup yields CDR1 SQVTM and CDR2 ANQGSEA. The CDR3 consists of 13 residues. The data derive from a study of shared clonotypes between healthy human individuals. Profiled with immunoSEQ multiplex PCR; TCRdb holds only in-frame clones, not every one. Of roughly 1,000,000 clones in the sample, about 84% were seen once. The sequenced sample was memory CD4+ T cells from PBMCs. Subset of the sample: CD45RA-negative fraction. The TCR comes from a man aged 18 to 29 in good health. Some clones in this sample may be carry-over from other donors' samples. This chain uses TRBV29-1 with TRBJ2-3, with D unclear. This chain's CDR3 is CSVRAVLLDTQYF. CDR3 bases: TGCAGCGTTCGGGCGGTCCTTTTGGATACGCAGTATTTT.